This TCR beta chain appears in the sequencing data of a study of T cells in Graves' hyperthyroidism and ophthalmopathy. The CDR3 regions of TCR beta were amplified from RNA transcripts. The primer set for the first-round RT-PCR of the TCR CDR3 was HTBI. Using its own MiXCR run on the multiplex PCR reads, TCRdb lists one record per CDR3 protein. This sample has approximately 700,000 distinct CDR3 sequences, with about a sixth found just once. This clonotype was seen at least ten times. This CDR3 has 18 residues. The V gene's germline CDR1 is MNHNS and CDR2 SASEGT. V was clipped by 8 bases and J by 3 bases; unmatched bases: 16.

The chain couples TRBV6-1 to TRBJ2-7; 13 bases align to TRBD2. The receptor comes from a man in his late teens or twenties with Graves' hyperthyroidism. Material: blood. Here the CDR3 reads CASYPGTAGLAGDYEQYF. The CDR3 bases are TGTGCCAGCTATCCCGGGACAGCCGGACTAGCGGGAGACTACGAGCAGTACTTC.